The 8 T cell receptor beta chains in this list originate from one sample, sequenced in a study of blood T cell repertoires in COVID-19. TCRdb's table, derived via immunoSEQ multiplex PCR, lists solely in-frame clones and lacks some. Found here are over 110,000 clones, 81% of them singletons; the top ten hold more than 8%. Sample: peripheral blood. The source is a human donor in a cohort sampled during active COVID-19.

The V and J genes are TRBV6-5 and TRBJ1-1; D is perhaps TRBD1 (6 bases). V gave up 8 bases and J gave up 0 bases, with 10 bases separating them. CDR3 length: 13 amino acids. Per germline, CDR1 MNHEY and CDR2 SVGAGI. As DNA, the CDR3 is TGTGCCAGCGGAGGACAGCTGAACACTGAAGCTTTCTTT. Translating it yields CASGGQLNTEAFF.

This rearrangement joins TRBV4-3 to TRBJ2-7, with D perhaps TRBD2 (6 bases). The length of the CDR3 is 15 residues. Germline V lookup: CDR1 LGHNA, CDR2 YSLEER. V shed 5 bases and J shed 0 bases, with 14 bases lying between them. The CDR3 DNA is TGCGCCAGCAGCATCAGATGGGACTTCTCCTACGAGCAGTACTTC. This sequence encodes CASSIRWDFSYEQYF.

CDR3 residues: CASSEGGIPSGRAESTDTQYF. CDR3 bases: TGTGCCAGCAGCGAGGGAGGGATACCTAGCGGGAGGGCGGAGAGCACAGATACGCAGTATTTT. The genes are TRBV9 and TRBJ2-3; 12 bases fit TRBD2. The CDR3 sequence is 21 residues long. The V and J ends lost 3 bases and 0 bases, in that order; junction bases with no gene match: 17. Germline CDR1 is SGDLS and CDR2 is YYNGEE.

The chain links TRBV6-1 to TRBJ2-1, with TRBD1 as a possible D gene (7 bases). The CDR3 extends over 16 amino acids. The V end was cut by 4 bases, the J end by 2 bases, with 15 bases between. Germline values: CDR1 MNHNS, CDR2 SASEGT. Here the CDR3 reads CASSVLGGGPYNEQFF. CDR3 in DNA: TGTGCCAGCAGTGTCCTCGGAGGGGGCCCCTACAATGAGCAGTTCTTC.

The chain carries TRBV6-5 and TRBJ2-7, with TRBD2 matching over 7 bases. In germline, CDR1 is MNHEY, CDR2 SVGAGI. V lost 2 bases and J lost 2; bases outside the gene matches: 6. CDR3 length: 15 amino acids. The CDR3 nucleotides read TGTGCCAGCAGTTACGGGGCGGGAGAGGCCTACGAGCAGTACTTC. The encoded protein is CASSYGAGEAYEQYF.

The rearrangement joins TRBV28 to TRBJ2-1; no definite D call. Germline V gives CDR1 MDHEN, CDR2 SYDVKM. The CDR3 length is 13 residues. With 5 bases removed from V and 9 bases from J, the gap between germline ends came to 14 bases. For the CDR3, the DNA is TGTGCCAGCAGTCCACTCCAGGCCGGTGAGCAGTTCTTC. Its protein product is CASSPLQAGEQFF.

This clone was observed a few times. The CDR3 DNA follows: TGCGCCAGCACCTCACAGGTGGGGAACACTGAAGCTTTCTTT. Amino acids: CASTSQVGNTEAFF. V is TRBV5-1 and J is TRBJ1-1; maybe TRBD1 (5 bases). The CDR3 sequence is 14 residues long. Per the germline V gene, CDR1 is SGHRS and CDR2 is YFSETQ. V was pared by 6 bases and J by 1 base, with 13 bases between.

The genes are TRBV4-3 and TRBJ1-2; a possible D gene is TRBD1 (5 bases). Trimming shortened V by 1 base and J by 4 bases, and 16 bases separated the two germline ends. The CDR3 is made up of 16 amino acids. Germline V gene sequence: CDR1 LGHNA, CDR2 YSLEER. CDR3 residues: CASSQARGRVIYGYTF. Here the CDR3 DNA reads TGCGCCAGCAGCCAAGCCAGAGGCAGGGTTATCTATGGCTACACCTTC.